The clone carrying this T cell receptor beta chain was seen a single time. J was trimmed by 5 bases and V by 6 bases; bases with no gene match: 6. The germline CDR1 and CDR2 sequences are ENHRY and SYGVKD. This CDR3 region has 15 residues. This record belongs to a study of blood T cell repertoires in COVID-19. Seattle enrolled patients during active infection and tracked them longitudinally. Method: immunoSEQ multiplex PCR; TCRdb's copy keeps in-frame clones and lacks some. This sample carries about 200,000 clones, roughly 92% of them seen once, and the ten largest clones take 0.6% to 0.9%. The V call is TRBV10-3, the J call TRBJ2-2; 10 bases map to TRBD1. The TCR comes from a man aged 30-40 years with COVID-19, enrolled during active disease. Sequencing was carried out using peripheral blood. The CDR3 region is CAIRGDRGFTGELFF. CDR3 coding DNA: TGTGCCATCAGGGGGGACAGGGGATTTACCGGGGAGCTGTTTTTT.